This T cell receptor (beta chain) was recorded in a study of graft-versus-host responses after intestinal transplantation. Overall study context: All recipients were given anti-thymocyte globulin induction, and tacrolimus and steroids were then administered for about three years.

Data came from immunoSEQ multiplex PCR; TCRdb stores just in-frame clones and leaves some out. The data show over 80,000 clones, roughly 89% seen once. Study outcomes and limitations: GvH clones surfaced in recipient marrow, some emerging earlier in ileum or blood. With peak circulating GvH clone levels came an association with early post-transplant HvG declines.

Details on this clone: Antigen unknown.

This TCR was recovered from a human donor who was the organ donor for an intestinal transplant. The starting material was unstimulated CD4+ T cells sorted from spleen or lymph node cells, obtained before transplant.

The DNA for the CDR3 is TGTGCCAGCGGATCCCGCCGGGGTAACTATGGCTACACCTTC. Amino acids: CASGSRRGNYGYTF. The chain employs TRBV6-5 and TRBJ1-2, with D unresolved. Germline V gives CDR1 MNHEY, CDR2 SVGAGI. Trimming cost V 8 bases and J 1 base, with 14 bases left between them. This CDR3 has 14 amino acids.